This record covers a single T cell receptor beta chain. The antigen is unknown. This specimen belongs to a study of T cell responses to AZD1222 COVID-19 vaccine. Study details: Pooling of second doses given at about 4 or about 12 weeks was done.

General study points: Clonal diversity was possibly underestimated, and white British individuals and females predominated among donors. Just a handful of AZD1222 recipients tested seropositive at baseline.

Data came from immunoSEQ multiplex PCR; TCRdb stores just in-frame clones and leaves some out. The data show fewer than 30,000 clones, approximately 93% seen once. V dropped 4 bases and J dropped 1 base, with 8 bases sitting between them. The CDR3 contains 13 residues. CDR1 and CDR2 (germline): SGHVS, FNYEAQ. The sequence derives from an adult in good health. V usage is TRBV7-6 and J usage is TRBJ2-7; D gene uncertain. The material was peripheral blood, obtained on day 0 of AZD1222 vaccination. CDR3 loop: CASSSSKSYEQYF. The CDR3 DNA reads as TGTGCCAGCAGCTCCTCTAAGTCCTACGAGCAGTACTTC.